This TCR beta chain was identified in a study of T cell changes during pregnancy in multiple sclerosis. Trimming cost V 5 bases and J 3 bases, with 23 bases left between them. CDR1 is GTSNPN and CDR2 is SVGIG in the germline V gene (reference sequence). The CDR3 is 17 residues long. The assay was immunoSEQ multiplex PCR, and TCRdb's table has in-frame clones only and misses some. The data show about 79,000 clones, with approximately 92% seen just once and around 0.75% held by the top ten. The rearrangement uses TRBV30 and TRBJ1-3, with D perhaps TRBD1 (5 bases). The TCR originated in a female donor in good health, enrolled as a control in a pregnancy study. The sample consisted of peripheral blood, taken in the second trimester of pregnancy. CDR3 amino acids: CAWSTQGALLFGNTIYF. The DNA of the CDR3 is TGTGCCTGGTCCACCCAAGGGGCGCTTCTCTTTGGAAACACCATATATTTT.